A single sample is the source of the 9 T cell receptor beta chains below, sequenced in a study of cytomegalovirus exposure and HLA in healthy donors (dated by TCRdb to 2016 to 2017). The library was produced with the immunoSEQ multiplex PCR assay. For the multiplex PCR, a mixture combining 60 forward primers for TCR Vbeta segments and 13 reverse primers for TCR Jbeta segments was used. TCRdb limited this immuneACCESS table to in-frame rearrangements with V and J called. A share of clones is missing; checked studies link under half to unresolved V genes, and the rest is unexplained. For this sample there are about 120,000 clones; roughly 69% appear just once. About 2% of the sample belongs to the ten largest clones. The sample comprised PBMCs. Receptors were obtained from a human donor in good health.

This clone was counted a few times. The J gene is TRBJ2-1, the V gene TRBV11-3; 8 bases match TRBD1. The V gene's germline CDR1 is SGHNT and CDR2 YENEEA. The CDR3 consists of 13 residues. Trimming took 5 bases from V and 4 from J; bases not matched to a gene: 1. The CDR3 DNA sequence: TGTGCCAGCAGCACAGGGGGATACAATGAGCAGTTCTTC. Its translation: CASSTGGYNEQFF.

This clone was observed a single time. The chain uses TRBV4-3 and TRBJ2-7, with D hard to call. The CDR3 extends over 14 amino acids. CDR1 is LGHNA and CDR2 is YSLEER in the germline V gene. The V gene lost 0 bases and the J gene lost 7 bases, with 13 bases spanning the gap. CDR3 sequence (DNA): TGCGCCAGCAGCCAAGACAACGCGCTTGCTGAGCAGTACTTC. Its protein product is CASSQDNALAEQYF.

The rearrangement links TRBV7-8 to TRBJ1-1; TRBD1 might be the D (5 bases). Germline values: CDR1 SGHVS, CDR2 FQNEAQ. V was clipped by 2 bases and J by 6 bases, with 7 bases between them. CDR3 size: 12 residues. The CDR3 reads CASSLSGAEAFF. The CDR3 DNA reads TGTGCCAGCAGCTTATCGGGGGCTGAAGCTTTCTTT. Complete variable domain (other parts from reference TRBV7-8 and TRBJ1-1): GAGVSQSPRYKVAKRGQDVALRCDPISGHVSLFWYQQALGQGPEFLTYFQNEAQLDKSGLPSDRFFAERPEGSVSTLKIQRTQQEDSAVYLCASSLSGAEAFFGQGTRLTVV.

This clone was recorded a few times. J is TRBJ2-3 and V is TRBV30; 7 positions match TRBD1. Trimming cost V 3 bases and J 0 bases; bases outside gene matches: 3. Per germline, CDR1 GTSNPN and CDR2 SVGIG (reference sequence). There are 14 residues in the CDR3. The CDR3 DNA reads TGTGCCTGGAGGGGGGACAGAAGCACAGATACGCAGTATTTT. Its translation is CAWRGDRSTDTQYF.

DNA for the CDR3: TGTGCCAGCAGCCCACATTTCGGAGGGAACTATGGCTACACCTTC. Translation: CASSPHFGGNYGYTF. The rearrangement uses TRBV5-8 and TRBJ1-2; D remains unclear. The germline V gene encodes CDR1 SGHTS and CDR2 YDEGEE. V gave up 4 bases and J gave up 2 bases, with 15 bases separating them. The CDR3 consists of 15 residues.

J is TRBJ1-6 and V is TRBV15; 7 nucleotides agree with TRBD1. The CDR3 is made up of 16 amino acids. Germline V gives CDR1 LNHNV, CDR2 YYDKDF (reference sequence). Trimming removed 2 bases from V and 6 bases from J; junction bases left unmatched: 7. The CDR3 reads CATSRLRDSGNSPLHF. The CDR3 DNA is TGTGCCACCAGCAGACTCCGGGACAGCGGTAATTCACCCCTCCACTTT.

Of note for this clone: This same CDR3 is encoded by further DNA sequences in the sample. This chain joins TRBV7-2 and TRBJ1-5; 8 nucleotides align to TRBD1. With 4 bases clipped from V and 4 bases from J, the junction kept 3 bases outside the gene matches. The germline CDR1 and CDR2 sequences are SGHTA and FQGNSA. The CDR3 is made up of 14 amino acids. In DNA form, the CDR3 reads TGTGCCAGCAGCTCCGGACAGGGTAATCAGCCCCAGCATTTT. Translating gives CASSSGQGNQPQHF.

This clone was counted between two and nine times. The V call is TRBV7-7, the J call TRBJ2-3, with unresolved D. From germline, CDR1 is SSHAT and CDR2 FNYEAQ (reference sequence). The CDR3 consists of 13 residues. With 1 base removed from V and 1 base from J, the gap between germline ends came to 3 bases. The CDR3 nucleotides read TGTGCCAGCAGCTTAGGAGGCACAGATACGCAGTATTTT. Residues: CASSLGGTDTQYF.

The CDR3 is CAISEVGRRSTEAFF. The CDR3 DNA reads as TGTGCCATCAGTGAGGTTGGGAGGCGGAGCACTGAAGCTTTCTTT. V and J are TRBV10-3 and TRBJ1-1; D not certain. The germline V and J ends were trimmed by 2 bases and 4 bases, with 14 bases remaining between them. The CDR3 totals 15 residues. Germline CDR1 and CDR2: ENHRY and SYGVKD.